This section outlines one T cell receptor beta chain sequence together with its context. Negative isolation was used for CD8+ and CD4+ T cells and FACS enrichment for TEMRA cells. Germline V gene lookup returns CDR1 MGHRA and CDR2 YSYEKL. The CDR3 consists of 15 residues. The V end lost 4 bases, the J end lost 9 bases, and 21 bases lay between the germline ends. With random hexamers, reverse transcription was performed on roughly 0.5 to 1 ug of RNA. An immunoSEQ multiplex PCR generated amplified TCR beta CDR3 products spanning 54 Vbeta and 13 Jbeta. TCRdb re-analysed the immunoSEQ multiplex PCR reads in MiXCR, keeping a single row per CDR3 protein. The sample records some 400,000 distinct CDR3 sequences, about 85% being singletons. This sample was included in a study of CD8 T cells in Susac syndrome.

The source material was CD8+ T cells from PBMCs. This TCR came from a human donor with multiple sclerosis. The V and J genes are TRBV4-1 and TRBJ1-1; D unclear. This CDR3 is CASSRVTELTNQAFF. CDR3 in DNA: TGCGCCAGCAGCCGCGTCACCGAATTGACAAACCAAGCTTTCTTT.